Shown below are 11 T cell receptor beta chains from a single sample sequenced in a study of T cells in Graves' hyperthyroidism and ophthalmopathy. The TCR beta CDR3 regions underwent amplification using RNA transcripts as the source. Using the HTBI primer set, a first-round RT-PCR was run on the TCR CDR3. MiXCR was run by TCRdb on the multiplex PCR reads, yielding one entry per CDR3 protein. This sample has 470,000 or so distinct CDR3 sequences, with about a fifth found just once. Sequencing was performed on blood. The receptors come from a man aged 18 to 35 with Graves' hyperthyroidism.

The gene calls are TRBV5-1 and TRBJ2-5; D is undetermined. Looked up from germline, CDR1 is SGHRS and CDR2 is YFSETQ. V shed 2 bases and J shed 0 bases, with 14 bases lying between them. There are 16 residues in the CDR3. This CDR3 is CASSLKPSGDQETQYF. DNA for the CDR3: TGCGCCAGCAGCTTAAAACCTTCCGGTGACCAAGAGACCCAGTACTTC.

This clonotype came up many times. The chain joins TRBV20-1 to TRBJ1-2; unclear D gene. The ends were cut back, 1 base at V and 5 bases at J, with 14 bases in the middle. The CDR3 sequence is 14 residues long. CDR1 and CDR2 from the germline V gene are DFQATT and SNEGSKA (reference sequence). The CDR3 region is CSARGPTQAYGYTF. DNA of the CDR3: TGCAGTGCTAGAGGACCTACCCAAGCGTATGGCTACACCTTC.

The chain is built from TRBV28 and TRBJ1-5; no clear D gene. Germline-derived CDR1 and CDR2 are MDHEN and SYDVKM. With 6 bases removed from V and 6 bases from J, the gap between germline ends came to 15 bases. The CDR3 contains 14 residues. The CDR3 loop is CASRVGARSQPQHF. In nucleotides, the CDR3 is TGTGCCAGCAGAGTGGGAGCTAGGAGTCAGCCCCAGCATTTT.

This clonotype was counted at least ten times. The CDR3 region has the DNA TGTGCCAGCAGTTACGGAACGCAGGGTGTCGAGCAGTACTTC. Translating gives CASSYGTQGVEQYF. V and J are TRBV6-5 and TRBJ2-7, with a possible D match to TRBD1 (5 bases). CDR1 and CDR2 (germline): MNHEY, SVGAGI. CDR3 length: 14 amino acids. With 2 bases removed from V and 6 bases from J, the gap between germline ends came to 14 bases.

This clonotype has a single count. The CDR3 nucleotides are TGTGCCAGCAGCTTGGAAACGGGACTCTATGGCTACACCTTC. It codes for CASSLETGLYGYTF. The chain is built from TRBV5-5 and TRBJ1-2, with D maybe TRBD1 (5 bases). This CDR3 contains 14 residues. The V end lost 0 bases, the J end lost 4 bases, and 10 bases lay between the germline ends. CDR1 and CDR2 from the germline V gene are SGHKS and YYEKEE (reference sequence).

This clonotype was picked up many times. V gene TRBV12-3 or TRBV12-4 combines with J gene TRBJ1-5; 7 bases are shared with TRBD1. V dropped 8 bases and J dropped 3; count of bases not matched to a gene: 7. The length of the CDR3 is 14 residues. The CDR3 here is CASSPDRDNQPQHF. CDR3 nucleotides: TGTGCCAGCTCCCCCGACAGGGACAATCAGCCCCAGCATTTT.

The table lists this clonotype with a few counts. V is TRBV29-1 and J is TRBJ1-1; D not resolved. Looked up from germline, CDR1 is SQVTM and CDR2 is ANQGSEA. CDR3 length: 12 amino acids. V was clipped by 2 bases and J by 6 bases, with 10 bases between them. CDR3 protein: CSVERRHAEAFF. The CDR3 nucleotides read TGCAGCGTTGAACGGAGGCACGCTGAAGCTTTCTTT. The full variable domain, with the rest looked up from reference TRBV29-1 and TRBJ1-1, is SAVISQKPSRDICQRGTSLTIQCQVDSQVTMMFWYRQQPGQSLTLIATANQGSEATYESGFVIDKFPISRPNLTFSTLTVSNMSPEDSSIYLCSVERRHAEAFFGQGTRLTVV.

This clonotype appeared many times. The genes are TRBV4-1 and TRBJ2-7; D not resolved. Trimming shortened V by 1 base and J by 4 bases, and 8 bases separated the two germline ends. In germline, CDR1 is MGHRA, CDR2 YSYEKL. The CDR3 contains 13 residues. The CDR3 coding sequence is TGCGCCAGCAGCCAAGGGATGGGGTACGAGCAGTACTTC. It codes for CASSQGMGYEQYF.

At least ten counts were recorded for this clonotype. V and J are TRBV7-6 and TRBJ2-7; unclear D gene. The V and J ends lost 5 bases and 4 bases respectively, with 3 bases between them. CDR3 length: 10 residues. Germline CDR1 and CDR2: SGHVS and FNYEAQ. This CDR3 is CASSQYEQYF. CDR3 sequence (DNA): TGTGCCAGCAGCCAATACGAGCAGTACTTC.

The V call is TRBV30, the J call TRBJ2-5, with 7 bases fitting TRBD2. CDR3 size: 11 residues. Germline CDR1 GTSNPN, CDR2 SVGIG (reference sequence). V trimming: 3 bases; J trimming: 7 bases; junction bases outside the gene matches: 2. In DNA form, the CDR3 reads TGTGCCTGGAGAGGGGAGGGGACCCAGTACTTC. The encoded protein is CAWRGEGTQYF.

This clonotype has only one observation. The rearrangement links TRBV5-4 to TRBJ1-2; 10 nucleotides line up with TRBD1. In germline, CDR1 is SGHNT, CDR2 YYREEE (reference sequence). Trimming took 5 bases from V and 2 from J; bases not matched to a gene: 6. The CDR3 is made up of 15 amino acids. CDR3 region: CASRVGQGPNYGYTF. CDR3 sequence (DNA): TGTGCCAGCAGAGTGGGACAGGGGCCCAACTATGGCTACACCTTC.